This T cell receptor (beta chain) was documented in a study of OX40 agonist ivuxolimab in advanced cancers. As for the study in general: Dose-escalation patients' cancers were hepatocellular carcinoma, melanoma, renal cell or head and neck cancer.

Of note for this clone: Its matching antigen is unknown.

Points from the study as a whole: Clonal expansion was seen in CD4+ and CD8+ blood T cells by week 6 at 0.1 to 3.0 mg/kg. The authors did not determine the antigen specificity of the expanded peripheral T cells.

The length of the CDR3 is 18 residues. The V gene end was trimmed by 6 bases and the J gene end by 6 bases; junction bases not matched to a gene: 19. CDR1 MDHEN and CDR2 SYDVKM come from the germline V gene. Method: immunoSEQ multiplex PCR; TCRdb's copy keeps in-frame clones and lacks some. Found here are roughly 26,000 clones, around nine tenths of them singletons; the top ten hold 20% to 25%. Sample: CD4+ or CD8+ T cells sorted from blood, taken in a trial of the OX40 agonist ivuxolimab. The chain joins TRBV28 to TRBJ2-3, with 9 bases identical to TRBD1. This TCR came from an adult with an advanced solid tumor such as melanoma, head and neck, liver or kidney cancer. The CDR3 reads CASREGQGAAYGRDTQYF. The CDR3 coding sequence is TGTGCCAGCAGGGAGGGACAGGGCGCCGCTTACGGTCGGGATACGCAGTATTTT.